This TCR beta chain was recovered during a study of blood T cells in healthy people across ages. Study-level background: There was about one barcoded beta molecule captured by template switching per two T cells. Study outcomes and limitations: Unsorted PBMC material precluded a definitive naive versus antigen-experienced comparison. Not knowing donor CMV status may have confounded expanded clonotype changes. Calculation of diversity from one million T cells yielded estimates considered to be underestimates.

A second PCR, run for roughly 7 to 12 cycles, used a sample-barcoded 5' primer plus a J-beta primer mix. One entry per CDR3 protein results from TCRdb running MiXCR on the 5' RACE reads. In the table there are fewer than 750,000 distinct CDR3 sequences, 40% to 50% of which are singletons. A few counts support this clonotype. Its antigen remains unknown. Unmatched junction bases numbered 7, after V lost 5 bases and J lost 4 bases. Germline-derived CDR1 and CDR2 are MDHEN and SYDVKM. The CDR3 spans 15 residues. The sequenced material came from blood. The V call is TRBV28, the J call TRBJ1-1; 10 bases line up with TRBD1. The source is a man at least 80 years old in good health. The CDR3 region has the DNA TGTGCCAGCAGTCCCCCGGGACAGGGGTCCACTGAAGCTTTCTTT. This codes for CASSPPGQGSTEAFF. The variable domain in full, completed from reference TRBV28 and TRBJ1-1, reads DVKVTQSSRYLVKRTGEKVFLECVQDMDHENMFWYRQDPGLGLRLIYFSYDVKMKEKGDIPEGYSVSREKKERFSLILESASTNQTSMYLCASSPPGQGSTEAFFGQGTRLTVV.